Below, 16 T cell receptor beta chains from the same sample are listed, as sequenced in a study of quantifying T cell responses using KT2 cells. The wider study: cDNA was made from DNase-treated RNA using alpha and beta constant primers.

The cDNA 3' end received a ligated oligonucleotide with a UMI. First-round PCR used three to four cycles and beta primers RC1.1 and RC1.2 covering TRBC1 and TRBC2. One entry per CDR3 protein, called by TCRdb with MiXCR from the UMI-ligation and nested PCR reads. The sample has tens of thousands of distinct CDR3 sequences; 7.3% are singletons. The sequenced sample consisted of PBMCs spiked with cells of the T cell clone KT2. The receptors here all came from a human donor.

This clonotype came up a few times. The chain employs TRBV7-3 and TRBJ2-5, with TRBD2 identical over 14 bases. Germline V gives CDR1 SGHTA, CDR2 FQGTGA. V shed 5 bases, J shed 2 bases, and the junction held 10 bases outside the gene matches. The CDR3 totals 18 residues. CDR3 in DNA: TGTGCCAGCAGCCCGGGACTAGCGGGAGTTGGTAGGCAAGAGACCCAGTACTTC. Protein: CASSPGLAGVGRQETQYF.

The sample holds many counts of this clonotype. The rearrangement links TRBV7-9 to TRBJ2-3; possibly TRBD2 for D (7 bases). V was cut by 1 base and J by 6 bases, with 20 bases left in between. Germline-derived CDR1 and CDR2 are SEHNR and FQNEAQ (reference sequence). CDR3 length equals 17 residues. This CDR3 is CASSLVLSGGGADTQYF. CDR3 DNA sequence: TGTGCCAGCAGCTTAGTTCTGTCCGGCGGGGGCGCGGATACGCAGTATTTT.

The V and J genes are TRBV12-3 or TRBV12-4 and TRBJ1-1; no reliable D call. This CDR3 contains 13 residues. V was clipped by 6 bases and J by 5 bases, with 13 bases between them. CDR3 DNA sequence: TGTGCCAGCAGCATAGCGGGCCAGACTGAAGCTTTCTTT. As protein: CASSIAGQTEAFF.

Only a few counts were recorded for this clonotype. This chain connects TRBV29-1 to TRBJ2-3; D is uncertain. Trimming pared 6 bases from V and 1 base from J, leaving 8 bases between. CDR3 length: 12 amino acids. CDR1 is SQVTM, CDR2 ANQGSEA, per germline. This CDR3 is CSVQLGTDTQYF. The CDR3, as DNA: TGCAGCGTACAGCTCGGCACAGATACGCAGTATTTT.

This chain connects TRBV2 to TRBJ1-2, with D hard to call. V lost 7 bases to trimming and J lost 3 bases, with 9 bases between them. CDR1 and CDR2 from the germline V gene are SNHLY and FYNNEI. The CDR3 sequence is 12 residues long. This CDR3 reads CASNEEHYGYTF. Written as DNA, the CDR3 is TGTGCCAGCAACGAGGAACACTATGGCTACACCTTC.

This clonotype has a count of ten or more. The chain employs TRBV29-1 and TRBJ1-2; D is perhaps TRBD1 (5 bases). Germline V CDR1 and CDR2: SQVTM, ANQGSEA. CDR3 size: 14 residues. Trimming left V 1 base short and J 1 base short, with 10 bases between. This CDR3 is CSVEVQVLNYGYTF. CDR3 sequence (DNA): TGCAGCGTTGAAGTACAGGTGCTTAACTATGGCTACACCTTC.

V and J are TRBV9 and TRBJ2-1; 7 positions agree with TRBD1. Germline CDR1 and CDR2: SGDLS and YYNGEE. Trimming took 0 bases from V and 7 from J; bases not matched to a gene: 10. The CDR3 is 16 amino acids. In DNA, the CDR3 is TGTGCCAGCAGCGTAGTTGGGGTTCCACAGGGGAATGAGCAGTTCTTC. Its translation is CASSVVGVPQGNEQFF.

The sample holds many counts of this clonotype. The rearrangement links TRBV20-1 to TRBJ1-1; 7 bases are shared with TRBD1. Germline V gene data show CDR1 as DFQATT and CDR2 as SNEGSKA (reference sequence). V was pared by 2 bases and J by 8 bases, with 8 bases of the junction left unmatched. This CDR3 comprises 13 residues. The CDR3 protein is CSARLGRGAEAFF. As DNA, the CDR3 is TGCAGTGCTAGATTGGGCAGGGGGGCAGAAGCTTTCTTT.

In this sample, this clonotype turned up many times. The chain combines TRBV28 with TRBJ2-3; 7 bases agree with TRBD2. Unmatched junction bases numbered 6, after V lost 6 bases and J lost 3 bases. Germline CDR1 reads MDHEN; CDR2 reads SYDVKM. The CDR3 runs 14 residues. As DNA, the CDR3 is TGTGCCAGCAGCTTCCTTAGCGGGACAGATACGCAGTATTTT. Translated, it gives CASSFLSGTDTQYF.

This clonotype was seen at least ten times. The chain has TRBV19 and TRBJ1-3; D uncertain. Germline CDR1 is LNHDA and CDR2 is SQIVND (reference sequence). This CDR3 has 17 residues. V was trimmed by 3 bases and J by 0 bases, leaving 15 bases between them. CDR3 region: CASSIRFMARSGNTIYF. DNA for the CDR3: TGTGCCAGTAGTATTCGCTTTATGGCTCGCTCTGGAAACACCATATATTTT.

This chain joins TRBV5-1 and TRBJ2-7; maybe TRBD1 (6 bases). Germline lookup yields CDR1 SGHRS and CDR2 YFSETQ. The ends were cut back, 1 base at V and 3 bases at J, with 17 bases in the middle. The length of the CDR3 is 16 residues. This CDR3 reads CASSLTTGQSFYEQYF. The CDR3 coding sequence is TGCGCCAGCAGCTTGACAACGGGACAAAGCTTCTACGAGCAGTACTTC.

This clonotype turned up a few times. The V and J genes are TRBV2 and TRBJ1-6; no clear D gene. The CDR3 totals 17 residues. Germline V gives CDR1 SNHLY, CDR2 FYNNEI. The germline V and J ends were trimmed by 5 bases and 0 bases, with 14 bases remaining between them. In nucleotides, the CDR3 is TGTGCCAGCAGTACAAACGACTTGAGCTCCTATAATTCACCCCTCCACTTT. The encoded protein is CASSTNDLSSYNSPLHF.

The rearrangement links TRBV5-1 to TRBJ1-4; D may be TRBD1 (5 bases). Trimming shortened V by 3 bases and J by 8 bases, and 17 bases separated the two germline ends. Germline CDR1 reads SGHRS; CDR2 reads YFSETQ. The CDR3 is 15 amino acids. The CDR3 nucleotides are TGCGCCAGCAGCTCAGAAGGGGAATGGGGCGAAAAACTGTTTTTT. The encoded protein is CASSSEGEWGEKLFF. Based on the CDR3 plus reference TRBV5-1 and TRBJ1-4, the full variable domain is KAGVTQTPRYLIKTRGQQVTLSCSPISGHRSVSWYQQTPGQGLQFLFEYFSETQRNKGNFPGRFSGRQFSNSRSEMNVSTLELGDSALYLCASSSEGEWGEKLFFGSGTQLSVL.

This clonotype came up many times. This chain uses TRBV5-1 with TRBJ1-1, with 11 bases lining up with TRBD1. The CDR3 consists of 14 residues. Germline-derived CDR1 and CDR2 are SGHRS and YFSETQ. Trimming cost V 4 bases and J 3 bases; bases outside gene matches: 2. The CDR3 sequence: CASSVGQGDTEAFF. CDR3 nucleotide sequence: TGCGCCAGCAGCGTGGGACAGGGGGACACTGAAGCTTTCTTT.

The table lists this clonotype with many counts. This sequence joins TRBV12-3 or TRBV12-4 and TRBJ2-5, with a tentative D call TRBD1 (6 bases). Trimming cost V 6 bases and J 1 base, with 9 bases left between them. This CDR3 is built from 13 residues. The CDR3 is CASRDSLQETQYF. Here the CDR3 DNA reads TGTGCCAGCAGGGACAGCCTCCAAGAGACCCAGTACTTC.

In its sample, this clonotype was seen many times. The CDR3 sequence is CASSEFAGGEKLFF. CDR3 DNA: TGTGCCAGCAGTGAATTTGCAGGGGGCGAAAAACTGTTTTTT. The chain combines TRBV6-1 with TRBJ1-4, with 8 bases lining up with TRBD1. Per germline, CDR1 MNHNS and CDR2 SASEGT. The junction had 4 bases not matched to a gene; V was cut back by 2 bases and J by 8 bases. The CDR3 length is 14 residues.